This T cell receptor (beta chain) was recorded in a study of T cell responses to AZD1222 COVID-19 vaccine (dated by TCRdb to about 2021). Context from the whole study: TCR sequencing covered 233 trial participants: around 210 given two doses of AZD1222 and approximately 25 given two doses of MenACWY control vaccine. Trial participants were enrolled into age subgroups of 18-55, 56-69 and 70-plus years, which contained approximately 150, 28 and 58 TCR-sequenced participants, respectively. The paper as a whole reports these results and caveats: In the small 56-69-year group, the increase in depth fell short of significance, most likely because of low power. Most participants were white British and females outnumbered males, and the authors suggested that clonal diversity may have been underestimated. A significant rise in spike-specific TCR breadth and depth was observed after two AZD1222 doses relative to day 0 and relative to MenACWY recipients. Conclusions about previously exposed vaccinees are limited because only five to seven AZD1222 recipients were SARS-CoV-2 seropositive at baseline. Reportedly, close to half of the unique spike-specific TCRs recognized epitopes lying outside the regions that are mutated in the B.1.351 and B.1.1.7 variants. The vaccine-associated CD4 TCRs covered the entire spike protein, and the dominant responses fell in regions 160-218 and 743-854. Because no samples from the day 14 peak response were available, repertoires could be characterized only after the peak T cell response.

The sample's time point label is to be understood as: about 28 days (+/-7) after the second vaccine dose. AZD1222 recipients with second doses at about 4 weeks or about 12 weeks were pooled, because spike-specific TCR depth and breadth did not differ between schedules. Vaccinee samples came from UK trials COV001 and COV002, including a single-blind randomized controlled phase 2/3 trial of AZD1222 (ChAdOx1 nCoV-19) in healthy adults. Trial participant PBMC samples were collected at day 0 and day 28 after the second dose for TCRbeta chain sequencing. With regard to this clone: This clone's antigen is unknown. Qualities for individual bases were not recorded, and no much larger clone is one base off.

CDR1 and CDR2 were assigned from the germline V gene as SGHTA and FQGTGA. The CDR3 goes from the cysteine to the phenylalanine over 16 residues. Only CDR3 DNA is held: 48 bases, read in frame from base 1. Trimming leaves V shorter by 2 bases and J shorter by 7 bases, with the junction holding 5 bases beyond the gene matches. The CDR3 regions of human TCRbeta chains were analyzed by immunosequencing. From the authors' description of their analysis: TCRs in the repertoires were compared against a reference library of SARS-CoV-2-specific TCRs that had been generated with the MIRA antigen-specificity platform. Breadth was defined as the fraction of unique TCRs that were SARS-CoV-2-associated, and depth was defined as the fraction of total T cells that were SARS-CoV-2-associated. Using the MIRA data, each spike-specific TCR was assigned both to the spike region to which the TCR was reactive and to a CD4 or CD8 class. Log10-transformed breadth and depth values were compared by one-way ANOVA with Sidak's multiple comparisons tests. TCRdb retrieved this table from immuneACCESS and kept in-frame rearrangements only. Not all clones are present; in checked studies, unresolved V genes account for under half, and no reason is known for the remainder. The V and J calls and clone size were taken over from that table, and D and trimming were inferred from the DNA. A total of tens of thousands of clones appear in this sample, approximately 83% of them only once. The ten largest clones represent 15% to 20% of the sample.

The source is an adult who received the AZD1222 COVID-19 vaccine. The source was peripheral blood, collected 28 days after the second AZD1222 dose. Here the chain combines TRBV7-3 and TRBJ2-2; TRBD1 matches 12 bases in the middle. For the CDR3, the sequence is CASSLSGQGADGELFF. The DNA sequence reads TGTGCCAGCAGCTTATCGGGACAGGGGGCGGACGGGGAGCTGTTTTTT.